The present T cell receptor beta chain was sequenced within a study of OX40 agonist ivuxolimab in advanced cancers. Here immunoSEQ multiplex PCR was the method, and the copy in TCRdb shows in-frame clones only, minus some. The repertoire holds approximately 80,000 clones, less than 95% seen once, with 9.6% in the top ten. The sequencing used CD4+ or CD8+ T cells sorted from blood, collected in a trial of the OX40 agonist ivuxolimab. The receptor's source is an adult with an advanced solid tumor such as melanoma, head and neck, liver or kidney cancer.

The CDR3 sequence: CASSGSGGAWDEQFF. The CDR3 region has the DNA TGTGCCAGCAGCGGCAGCGGGGGGGCCTGGGATGAGCAGTTCTTC. This sequence joins TRBV11-2 and TRBJ2-1, with 10 bases lining up with TRBD2. The CDR3 is 15 residues long. J was trimmed by 8 bases and V by 5 bases; bases with no gene match: 9. In germline, CDR1 is SGHAT, CDR2 FQNNGV.